These 30 T cell receptor beta chains came from one sample sequenced in a study of cytomegalovirus exposure and HLA in healthy donors listed by TCRdb under 2017. Libraries were made using the immunoSEQ multiplex PCR assay. For the multiplex PCR, a mixture combining 60 forward primers for TCR Vbeta segments and 13 reverse primers for TCR Jbeta segments was used. TCRdb provides this immuneACCESS table in a form limited to in-frame rearrangements. Some clones are lacking; in checked studies, under half of them reflect an unresolved V gene, and why the rest are absent is not known. The sample profile shows 200,000 or so clones; approximately 84% of them were found once. About 0.25% of the sample comes from the top ten. The sequenced sample consisted of PBMCs. All receptors come from a boy aged 5 to 17 in good health and CMV-seronegative.

This chain links TRBV2 with TRBJ1-3, with unresolved D. The CDR3 is made up of 12 amino acids. V lost 4 bases to trimming and J lost 3 bases, with 4 bases between them. Germline V lookup: CDR1 SNHLY, CDR2 FYNNEI. The CDR3 DNA follows: TGTGCCAGCAGTGTCGGTGGAAACACCATATATTTT. Amino acids: CASSVGGNTIYF.

This clone appeared a single time. V gene TRBV30 combines with J gene TRBJ2-7; 8 bases align to TRBD1. The J segment lost 0 bases and the V segment lost 3 bases, leaving 7 bases of the junction unmatched. The CDR3 is 15 residues long. Germline values: CDR1 GTSNPN, CDR2 SVGIG (reference sequence). The CDR3 DNA reads as TGTGCCTGGAGCAAAGACAGGGGAGGCTCCTACGAGCAGTACTTC. Translated: CAWSKDRGGSYEQYF. The entire variable domain, with the rest obtained from reference TRBV30 and TRBJ2-7, is as follows: SQTIHQWPATLVQPVGSPLSLECTVEGTSNPNLYWYRQAAGRGLQLLFYSVGIGQISSEVPQNLSASRPQDRQFILSSKKLLLSDSGFYLCAWSKDRGGSYEQYFGPGTRLTVT.

The CDR3 bases are TGTGCCAGCAGCTCAGGGACAGGGGGGTACAATGAGCAGTTCTTC. Translating it yields CASSSGTGGYNEQFF. This chain uses TRBV7-6 with TRBJ2-1; TRBD1 aligns across 11 bases. Germline trimming cut 4 bases from V and 4 bases from J; bases unmatched to any gene: 3. The length of the CDR3 is 15 residues. From germline, CDR1 is SGHVS and CDR2 FNYEAQ.

J is TRBJ2-7 and V is TRBV23-1; 10 nucleotides align to TRBD1. TRBV23-1 is given ORF status, its function remaining uncertain. The trim removed 2 bases at V and 4 bases at J, leaving 17 bases unmatched. This CDR3 region has 19 residues. CDR3 nucleotide sequence: TGCGCCAGCAGTCAACCCGGGACAGGGGACGTCTGGACTCGGTACGAGCAGTACTTC. This codes for CASSQPGTGDVWTRYEQYF.

The chain is built from TRBV7-9 and TRBJ1-3; D is unclear. This CDR3 has 16 residues. Between the trimmed V and J ends, which lost 6 bases and 4 bases, there was a span of 19 bases. The germline V gene encodes CDR1 SEHNR and CDR2 FQNEAQ (reference sequence). CDR3 DNA: TGTGCCAGCAGTCTAACGGGTCCCGGAGGAGGAAACACCATATATTTT. Its translation is CASSLTGPGGGNTIYF.

The chain employs TRBV28 and TRBJ1-1; D is perhaps TRBD1 (6 bases). Germline loops: CDR1 MDHEN, CDR2 SYDVKM. With 7 bases removed from V and 4 bases from J, the gap between germline ends came to 13 bases. This CDR3 has 13 residues. In nucleotides, the CDR3 is TGTGCCAGCACCCACGCAGGGGCCACTGAAGCTTTCTTT. It is translated as CASTHAGATEAFF.

The rearrangement joins TRBV18 to TRBJ1-1; D ambiguous. The CDR3 is 14 residues long. V lost 2 bases and J 6 bases, leaving 13 bases between the germline ends. The germline CDR1 and CDR2 sequences are KGHSH and LQKENI. CDR3: CASSPKATGAEAFF. For the CDR3, the DNA is TGTGCCAGCTCACCAAAGGCGACCGGAGCTGAAGCTTTCTTT.

This chain connects TRBV30 to TRBJ1-2; the D gene is possibly TRBD1 (6 bases). V lost 5 bases and J 4 bases, leaving 11 bases between the germline ends. The CDR3 has 12 amino acids. Germline V gene sequence: CDR1 GTSNPN, CDR2 SVGIG (reference sequence). In nucleotides, the CDR3 is TGTGCCTGGCCCGGACAGCGCTATGGCTACACCTTC. Translation gives CAWPGQRYGYTF.

The rearrangement links TRBV28 to TRBJ1-2; D gene ambiguous. This CDR3 spans 14 amino acids. Germline assignment: CDR1 MDHEN and CDR2 SYDVKM. V lost 6 bases to trimming and J lost 8 bases, with 19 bases between them. The CDR3 sequence is CASRVNYLPIGYTF. The CDR3 region has the DNA TGTGCCAGCAGGGTAAACTACCTACCTATCGGCTACACCTTC.

The J gene is TRBJ2-2, the V gene TRBV30; TRBD2 aligns across 11 bases. Germline CDR1 and CDR2: GTSNPN and SVGIG (reference sequence). The CDR3 runs to 16 residues. Losses at the gene ends were 6 bases for V and 2 bases for J; bases not matched to a gene: 8. CDR3 nucleotide sequence: TGTGCCTGCGCCGGGACTAGCGGAATAAACACCGGGGAGCTGTTTTTT. It encodes CACAGTSGINTGELFF.

V gene TRBV6-5 combines with J gene TRBJ1-2; 8 bases fit TRBD1. Germline trimming cut 8 bases from V and 7 bases from J; bases unmatched to any gene: 6. Per the germline V gene, CDR1 is MNHEY and CDR2 is SVGAGI. CDR3 length: 12 amino acids. The CDR3, as DNA: TGTGCCAGCTGGGCAGGGGGCCGTGGCTACACCTTC. This gives the protein CASWAGGRGYTF.

This chain joins TRBV7-6 and TRBJ2-7, with 8 bases fitting TRBD2. The germline V gene encodes CDR1 SGHVS and CDR2 FNYEAQ. The V gene end was trimmed by 6 bases and the J gene end by 2 bases; junction bases not matched to a gene: 3. The CDR3 runs 13 residues. CDR3 sequence reads: CASRREGAYEQYF. The CDR3 DNA reads TGTGCCAGCAGACGGGAGGGAGCCTACGAGCAGTACTTC. The whole variable domain, remainder taken from reference TRBV7-6 and TRBJ2-7, is GAGVSQSPRYKVTKRGQDVALRCDPISGHVSLYWYRQALGQGPEFLTYFNYEAQQDKSGLPNDRFSAERPEGSISTLTIQRTEQRDSAMYRCASRREGAYEQYFGPGTRLTVT.

This clone has only a few counts. The CDR3 coding sequence is TGTGCCAGCAGTTTCGAGGGACACACAGATACGCAGTATTTT. Its translation: CASSFEGHTDTQYF. This rearrangement joins TRBV28 to TRBJ2-3; TRBD1 might be the D (6 bases). With 3 bases removed from V and 2 bases from J, the gap between germline ends came to 9 bases. The germline CDR1 and CDR2 sequences are MDHEN and SYDVKM. This CDR3 has 14 residues.

This clone was seen once. This chain uses TRBV9 with TRBJ2-1, with TRBD2 as a possible D gene (6 bases). The CDR3 is made up of 16 amino acids. The V gene lost 0 bases and the J gene lost 0 bases, with 10 bases spanning the gap. Germline CDR1 and CDR2: SGDLS and YYNGEE. The CDR3 sequence: CASSVDHGGSYNEQFF. The CDR3 DNA follows: TGTGCCAGCAGCGTAGACCACGGGGGCTCCTACAATGAGCAGTTCTTC. Based on the CDR3 plus reference TRBV9 and TRBJ2-1, the full variable domain is DSGVTQTPKHLITATGQRVTLRCSPRSGDLSVYWYQQSLDQGLQFLIQYYNGEERAKGNILERFSAQQFPDLHSELNLSSLELGDSALYFCASSVDHGGSYNEQFFGPGTRLTVL.

V usage is TRBV7-8 and J usage is TRBJ2-5, with 12 bases matching TRBD2. The germline CDR1 and CDR2 sequences are SGHVS and FQNEAQ. The CDR3 contains 17 residues. The V segment lost 1 base and the J segment 4 bases; nucleotides outside the gene matches: 7. The CDR3 DNA reads TGTGCCAGCAGCTTAGGACTAGCGGGAGATAAGGGAGAGACCCAGTACTTC. This gives the protein CASSLGLAGDKGETQYF.

The chain couples TRBV2 to TRBJ1-1; D is unclear. V was cut by 4 bases and J by 0 bases, with 6 bases left in between. The length of the CDR3 is 13 residues. Germline lookup yields CDR1 SNHLY and CDR2 FYNNEI. CDR3 amino acids: CASSAQMNTEAFF. CDR3 in DNA: TGTGCCAGCAGTGCACAGATGAACACTGAAGCTTTCTTT.

The rearrangement uses TRBV9 and TRBJ1-1; 7 nucleotides agree with TRBD1. Losses at the gene ends were 5 bases for V and 4 bases for J; bases not matched to a gene: 8. The CDR3 has 14 amino acids. CDR1 and CDR2 from the germline V gene are SGDLS and YYNGEE. The CDR3 protein is CASRTTDRATEAFF. In DNA form, the CDR3 reads TGTGCCAGCAGGACCACAGACAGGGCCACTGAAGCTTTCTTT.

This clone was recorded a few times. For the CDR3, the DNA is TGTGCCTGGAGTGAACCCGGGACAGGGGGCTACGAGCAGTACTTC. Protein sequence: CAWSEPGTGGYEQYF. The rearrangement links TRBV30 to TRBJ2-7, with 11 bases identical to TRBD1. This CDR3 has 15 residues. Germline V CDR1 and CDR2: GTSNPN, SVGIG (reference sequence). J was trimmed by 3 bases and V by 1 base; bases with no gene match: 5.

V and J are TRBV5-6 and TRBJ2-5; D perhaps matches TRBD1 (5 bases). V lost 3 bases, J lost 2 bases, and 11 bases lay in between. The CDR3 runs 14 residues. Germline CDR1 and CDR2: SGHDT and YYEEEE. In DNA form, the CDR3 reads TGTGCCAGCAGCTGGGGCCACTATCAAGAGACCCAGTACTTC. It yields the protein CASSWGHYQETQYF.

This clone was seen a few times. The chain joins TRBV6-1 to TRBJ2-2; TRBD1 is a possible D gene (5 bases). Germline values: CDR1 MNHNS, CDR2 SASEGT. This CDR3 has 15 amino acids. The germline V and J ends were trimmed by 1 base and 6 bases, with 12 bases remaining between them. This chain's CDR3 is CASSEEGAGAGELFF. CDR3 in DNA: TGTGCCAGCAGTGAAGAAGGGGCTGGGGCCGGGGAGCTGTTTTTT.

This chain joins TRBV7-2 and TRBJ1-2; D perhaps matches TRBD1 (5 bases). Germline loops: CDR1 SGHTA, CDR2 FQGNSA. Between the trimmed V and J ends, which lost 3 bases and 4 bases, there was a span of 15 bases. This CDR3 has 15 amino acids. The CDR3, as DNA: TGTGCCAGCAGCTTCAAAACCGGGGGAGGCTATGGCTACACCTTC. This translates into CASSFKTGGGYGYTF.

The CDR3 region is CSVGGASGWVHEQFF. CDR3 DNA: TGCAGCGTTGGTGGGGCTAGCGGGTGGGTCCATGAGCAGTTCTTC. The chain links TRBV29-1 to TRBJ2-1, with 8 bases aligning to TRBD2. The trim removed 4 bases at V and 8 bases at J, leaving 13 bases unmatched. Germline loops: CDR1 SQVTM, CDR2 ANQGSEA. The CDR3 has 15 residues.

V and J are TRBV11-2 and TRBJ2-5; D gene uncertain. Per the germline V gene, CDR1 is SGHAT and CDR2 is FQNNGV. Trimming left V 4 bases short and J 4 bases short, with 10 bases between. The CDR3 contains 13 residues. The CDR3 DNA follows: TGTGCCAGCAGCTCGCAGTTGCCAGAGACCCAGTACTTC. This codes for CASSSQLPETQYF.

The chain has TRBV6-5 and TRBJ1-6; 7 bases line up with TRBD1. CDR1 is MNHEY, CDR2 SVGAGI, per germline. The CDR3 contains 16 residues. J lost 8 bases, V lost 2 bases, and 9 bases had no gene match. The CDR3 DNA follows: TGTGCCAGCAGTTACGGTCCAGGGGGTTTGTATTCACCCCTCCACTTT. Residues: CASSYGPGGLYSPLHF.

The gene calls are TRBV6-1 and TRBJ2-5, with TRBD1 matching 10 bases. This CDR3 region has 15 residues. Germline-derived CDR1 and CDR2 are MNHNS and SASEGT. After removal of 8 bases from V and 5 bases from J, the junction contained 11 bases not matched to a gene. The chain's CDR3 is CASFLDRGGRETQYF. CDR3 DNA sequence: TGTGCCAGCTTCCTGGACAGGGGGGGTCGGGAGACCCAGTACTTC.

This chain uses TRBV11-2 with TRBJ2-7, with D unclear. The CDR3 length is 13 residues. V lost 5 bases, J lost 2 bases, and 10 bases lay in between. Germline V gene data show CDR1 as SGHAT and CDR2 as FQNNGV. CDR3 region: CASSDHSAYEQYF. CDR3 in DNA: TGTGCCAGCAGCGATCACTCGGCCTACGAGCAGTACTTC.

The gene calls are TRBV7-9 and TRBJ2-7; the D is unclear. Trimming removed 2 bases at V and 5 bases at J, with 4 bases between. This CDR3 region has 11 residues. Germline CDR1 reads SEHNR; CDR2 reads FQNEAQ (reference sequence). CDR3 loop: CASSLLDEQYF. CDR3 sequence (DNA): TGTGCCAGCAGCTTACTCGACGAGCAGTACTTC.

J is TRBJ2-2 and V is TRBV5-5; 10 bases fit TRBD1. The CDR3 totals 18 residues. Germline CDR1 is SGHKS and CDR2 is YYEKEE (reference sequence). The V segment lost 2 bases and the J segment 0 bases; nucleotides outside the gene matches: 7. Here the CDR3 DNA reads TGTGCCAGCAGCTTACCCGGGACAGGGGCGCCGAACACCGGGGAGCTGTTTTTT. This sequence encodes CASSLPGTGAPNTGELFF.

This clone has more than one count but fewer than ten. The rearrangement uses TRBV30 and TRBJ1-1; possibly TRBD1 for D (5 bases). Trimming left V 3 bases short and J 3 bases short, with 14 bases between. The CDR3 consists of 14 residues. Germline V gene data show CDR1 as GTSNPN and CDR2 as SVGIG (reference sequence). The CDR3 protein is CAWRGGGGDTEAFF. CDR3 bases: TGTGCCTGGAGGGGCGGGGGAGGGGACACTGAAGCTTTCTTT.

This chain links TRBV4-1 with TRBJ1-2; D is undetermined. Trimming took off 0 bases at V and 4 bases at J, with 9 bases between the two ends. Germline values: CDR1 MGHRA, CDR2 YSYEKL. The CDR3 runs to 14 residues. The CDR3 spells CASSQDEVPYGYTF. CDR3 nucleotide sequence: TGCGCCAGCAGCCAAGACGAGGTTCCCTATGGCTACACCTTC.